This T cell receptor (beta chain) was found in a study of blood T cell repertoires in COVID-19. Overall study: PBMCs, B-cell-depleted T cells, or T cells were the source of the cDNA or gDNA that made up the material.

The CDR3 extends over 15 amino acids. CDR1 SQVTM and CDR2 ANQGSEA come from the germline V gene. Per the study methods: How many nucleated cells were present was estimated from reference gene primer amplification. Clones were read by immunoSEQ multiplex PCR, and TCRdb kept only the in-frame ones, dropping some. For V, J and clone size, that table is used; D and trimming come from the DNA. The sample yields some 73,000 clones, 82% seen once. The origin of this receptor is a woman aged 60-75 years with acute or convalescent COVID-19. The specimen was peripheral blood. This chain links TRBV29-1 with TRBJ1-3, with a possible D match to TRBD1 (6 bases). The CDR3 DNA is TGCAGTACTCGAGTGGCAGGGGCCTCTGGAAACACCATATATTTT. It codes for CSTRVAGASGNTIYF.